A single sample is the source of the 11 T cell receptor beta chains below, sequenced in a study of T cells in Graves' hyperthyroidism and ophthalmopathy (dated by TCRdb to between 2018 and 2021). Libraries were prepared through multiplex PCR. Sequencing was carried out with an Illumina HiSeq 2000. TCR beta CDR3 regions were amplified from RNA transcripts. The TCR CDR3 was subjected to a first round of RT-PCR using the HTBI primer set and the Qiagen OneStep RT-PCR kit. In-frame beta chains were kept once TCRdb had trimmed the public reads at Q25 with fastp and called clones with MiXCR. One record per CDR3 amino acid sequence lists the most common genes and DNA. This sample gives approximately 400,000 distinct CDR3 sequences in total; approximately 19% of them show up just once. The ten largest make up about 3.5% of the sample. Sequenced sample: blood. The origin of the receptors is a woman aged 18-29 years with Graves' hyperthyroidism.

The table lists this clonotype with many counts. This chain uses TRBV27 with TRBJ2-7; 7 bases line up with TRBD2. J was trimmed by 2 bases and V by 0 bases; bases with no gene match: 4. This CDR3 contains 15 residues. Germline V gene data show CDR1 as MNHEY and CDR2 as SMNVEV (reference sequence). CDR3 bases: TGTGCCAGCAGTTTATCGACGGGACTAACCTACGAGCAGTACTTC. Translating it yields CASSLSTGLTYEQYF.

This clonotype occurred many times. The V call is TRBV6-1, the J call TRBJ1-1; D remains unclear. This CDR3 has 13 residues. With 4 bases removed from V and 2 bases from J, the gap between germline ends came to 8 bases. Germline CDR1 reads MNHNS; CDR2 reads SASEGT. The CDR3 here is CASSGWKNTEAFF. Written as DNA, the CDR3 is TGTGCCAGCAGTGGTTGGAAAAACACTGAAGCTTTCTTT.

The chain is built from TRBV12-3 or TRBV12-4 and TRBJ2-5; 10 nucleotides line up with TRBD2. This CDR3 has 15 amino acids. V gave up 6 bases and J gave up 4 bases; unmatched junction bases: 8. The DNA for the CDR3 is TGTGCCAGCAGCGCCGGAGCGGGGGGGACAGAGACCCAGTACTTC. Its protein product is CASSAGAGGTETQYF.

This clonotype was seen many times. V gene TRBV6-1 combines with J gene TRBJ2-5; 8 nucleotides line up with TRBD2. Germline loops: CDR1 MNHNS, CDR2 SASEGT. V trimming: 7 bases; J trimming: 5 bases; junction bases outside the gene matches: 9. This CDR3 has 14 residues. The CDR3 protein is CASNPGLVSETQYF. CDR3 DNA: TGTGCCAGCAACCCGGGACTAGTCTCGGAGACCCAGTACTTC.

There are a few counts of this clonotype. The chain joins TRBV13 to TRBJ2-7, with D possibly being TRBD1 or TRBD2 (5 bases each). Germline CDR1 PRHDT, CDR2 FYEKMQ (reference sequence). The CDR3 length is 16 residues. V dropped 7 bases and J dropped 5 bases, with 24 bases sitting between them. The CDR3: CASISRAGTREDEQYF. The DNA of the CDR3 is TGTGCCAGCATCTCACGCGCCGGGACCAGGGAAGACGAGCAGTACTTC.

J is TRBJ2-4 and V is TRBV15, with D perhaps matching TRBD2 (6 bases). The CDR3 totals 15 residues. The V gene's germline CDR1 is LNHNV and CDR2 YYDKDF (reference sequence). Trimming took 3 bases from V and 0 from J, leaving 9 bases between them. The CDR3 is CATSSGGLAKNIQYF. The DNA of the CDR3 is TGTGCCACCAGCAGCGGAGGGCTAGCCAAAAACATTCAGTACTTC.

This clonotype was counted ten times or more. The chain has TRBV29-1 and TRBJ2-7; the D gene could be TRBD1 or TRBD2 (5 bases each). The V end was cut by 5 bases, the J end by 0 bases, with 11 bases between. This CDR3 spans 13 amino acids. The V gene's germline CDR1 is SQVTM and CDR2 ANQGSEA. The CDR3 bases are TGCAGCGTTCCGGGACGTCTCTCCTACGAGCAGTACTTC. Protein sequence: CSVPGRLSYEQYF.

This clonotype was observed at least ten times. This sequence joins TRBV5-1 and TRBJ1-2; 8 positions match TRBD1. Germline assignment: CDR1 SGHRS and CDR2 YFSETQ. This CDR3 has 15 amino acids. The junction had 8 bases not matched to a gene; V was cut back by 0 bases and J by 7 bases. The CDR3 loop reads CASSLDQGASGGYTF. DNA for the CDR3: TGCGCCAGCAGCTTGGATCAGGGGGCTTCCGGTGGCTACACCTTC.

This clonotype has ten or more counts. The final CDR3 position lacks the conserved phenylalanine or tryptophan, pointing to a likely read error. The chain recombines TRBV2 with TRBJ1-2; TRBD1 might be the D (5 bases). V lost 6 bases and J 5 bases, leaving 13 bases between the germline ends. The CDR3 is 13 residues long. Germline lookup yields CDR1 SNHLY and CDR2 FYNNEI. The CDR3 DNA reads as TGTGCCAGCAGAGGGGCAGGGTCGTATGGCTACACCTCC. This sequence encodes CASRGAGSYGYTS.

This clonotype was detected once. J is TRBJ2-7 and V is TRBV6-2 or TRBV6-3, with D perhaps TRBD1 (5 bases). This CDR3 has 13 residues. Looked up from germline, CDR1 is MNHEY and CDR2 is SVGEGT. The germline V and J ends were trimmed by 4 bases and 5 bases, with 12 bases remaining between them. CDR3 region: CASSSLGRDEQYF. The CDR3 DNA reads as TGTGCCAGCAGTTCCCTAGGCAGGGACGAGCAGTACTTC.

This clonotype came up many times. The rearrangement joins TRBV6-1 to TRBJ1-5, with unresolved D. Trimming left V 8 bases short and J 0 bases short, with 11 bases between. From germline, CDR1 is MNHNS and CDR2 SASEGT. This CDR3 has 14 amino acids. The DNA for the CDR3 is TGTGCCAGCCAGACAATCTATAGCAATCAGCCCCAGCATTTT. Amino acid sequence: CASQTIYSNQPQHF.